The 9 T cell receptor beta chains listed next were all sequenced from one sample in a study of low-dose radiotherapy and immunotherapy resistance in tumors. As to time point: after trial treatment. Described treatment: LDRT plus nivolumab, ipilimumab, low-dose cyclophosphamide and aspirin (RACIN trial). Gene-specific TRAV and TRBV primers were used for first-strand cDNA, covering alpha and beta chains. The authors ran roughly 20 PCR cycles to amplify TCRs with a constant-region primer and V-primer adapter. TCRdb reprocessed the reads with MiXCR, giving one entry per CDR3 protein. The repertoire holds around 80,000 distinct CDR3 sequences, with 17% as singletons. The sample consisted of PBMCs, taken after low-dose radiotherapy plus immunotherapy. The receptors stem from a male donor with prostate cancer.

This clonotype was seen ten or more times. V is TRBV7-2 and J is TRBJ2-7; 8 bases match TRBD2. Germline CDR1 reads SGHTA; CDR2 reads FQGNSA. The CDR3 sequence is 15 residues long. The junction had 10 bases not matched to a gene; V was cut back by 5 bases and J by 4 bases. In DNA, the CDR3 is TGTGCCAGCAGCGAGAGAGCGCAGCGGGGGTACGAGCAGTACTTC. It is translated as CASSERAQRGYEQYF.

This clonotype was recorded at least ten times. The CDR3 here is CASSPQRKREETQYF. Written as DNA, the CDR3 is TGTGCCAGCAGTCCGCAAAGAAAGCGGGAAGAGACCCAGTACTTC. The chain recombines TRBV7-2 with TRBJ2-5, with TRBD2 as a possible D gene (6 bases). V was shortened by 6 bases and J by 3 bases, with 17 bases between the two germline ends. This CDR3 has 15 amino acids. Germline V gene sequence: CDR1 SGHTA, CDR2 FQGNSA.

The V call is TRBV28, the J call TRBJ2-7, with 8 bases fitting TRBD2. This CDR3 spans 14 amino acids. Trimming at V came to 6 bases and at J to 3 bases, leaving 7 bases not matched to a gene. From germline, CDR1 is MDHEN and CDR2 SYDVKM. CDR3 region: CASRKSGGNYEQYF. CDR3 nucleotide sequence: TGTGCCAGCAGAAAAAGCGGGGGAAACTACGAGCAGTACTTC.

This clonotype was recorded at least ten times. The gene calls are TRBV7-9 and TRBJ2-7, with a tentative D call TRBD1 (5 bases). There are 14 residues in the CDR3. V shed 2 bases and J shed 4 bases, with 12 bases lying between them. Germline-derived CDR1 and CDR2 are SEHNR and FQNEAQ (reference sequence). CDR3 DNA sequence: TGTGCCAGCAGCTTAAATTGGAACAGGTACGAGCAGTACTTC. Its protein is CASSLNWNRYEQYF.

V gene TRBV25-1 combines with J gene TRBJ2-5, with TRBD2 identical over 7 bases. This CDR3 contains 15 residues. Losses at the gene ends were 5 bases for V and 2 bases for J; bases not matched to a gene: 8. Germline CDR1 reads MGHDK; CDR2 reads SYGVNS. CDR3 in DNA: TGTGCCAGCAGTCCTGGGGGGGGACGACAAGAGACCCAGTACTTC. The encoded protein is CASSPGGGRQETQYF.

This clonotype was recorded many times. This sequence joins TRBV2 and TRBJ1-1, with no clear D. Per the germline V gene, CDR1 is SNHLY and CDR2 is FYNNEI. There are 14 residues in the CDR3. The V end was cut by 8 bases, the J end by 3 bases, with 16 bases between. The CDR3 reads CASSRDSSDTEAFF. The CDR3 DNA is TGTGCCAGCTCAAGAGACTCTTCGGACACTGAAGCTTTCTTT.

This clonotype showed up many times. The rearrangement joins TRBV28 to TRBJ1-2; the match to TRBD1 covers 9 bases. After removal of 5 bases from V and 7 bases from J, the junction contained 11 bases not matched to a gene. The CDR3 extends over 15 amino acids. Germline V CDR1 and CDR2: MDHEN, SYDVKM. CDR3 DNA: TGTGCCAGCAGTCTAAGCCCCGGGACAGGGTTTGGCTACACCTTC. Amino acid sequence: CASSLSPGTGFGYTF.

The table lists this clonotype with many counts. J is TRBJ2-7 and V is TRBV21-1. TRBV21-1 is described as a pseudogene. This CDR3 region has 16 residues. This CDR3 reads CASSKSRRQSSYEQYF. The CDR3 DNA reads TGTGCCAGCAGCAAATCACGTAGGCAGAGTAGCTACGAGCAGTACTTC.

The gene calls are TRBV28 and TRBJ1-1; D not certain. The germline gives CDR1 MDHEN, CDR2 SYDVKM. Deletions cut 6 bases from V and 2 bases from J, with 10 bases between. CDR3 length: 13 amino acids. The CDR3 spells CASSQEGNTEAFF. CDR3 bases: TGTGCCAGCAGCCAAGAGGGTAACACTGAAGCTTTCTTT.